The next 17 T cell receptor beta chains were all read from a single sample in a study of blood T cell repertoires in COVID-19 (dated by TCRdb to 2020 to 2022). The library was obtained by the immunoSEQ multiplex PCR assay. Entries here come from immuneACCESS through TCRdb and include only in-frame sequences with V and J called. Some clones fail to appear in such tables; in the studies checked, an unresolved V gene covers under half of the shortfall, and the cause of the remainder is unknown. The sample table holds roughly 350,000 clones, of which around 85% were seen once. The top ten clones comprise roughly 3.9% of the sample. Material for sequencing was peripheral blood. The receptor set was obtained from a woman between 18 and 29 years old with acute or convalescent COVID-19.

This sequence joins TRBV7-3 and TRBJ2-1; a weak D match, TRBD2 (7 bases). V lost 5 bases and J 2 bases, leaving 16 bases between the germline ends. The CDR3 runs 16 residues. Germline lookup yields CDR1 SGHTA and CDR2 FQGTGA. The CDR3 protein is CASSLSGGPPYNEQFF. The CDR3 coding sequence is TGTGCCAGCAGCCTCTCCGGGGGGCCGCCCTACAATGAGCAGTTCTTC.

This clone was seen a single time. The chain links TRBV3-1 (or the pseudogene TRBV3-2) to TRBJ1-1, with 10 bases fitting TRBD1. V gave up 5 bases and J gave up 5 bases; unmatched junction bases: 11. This CDR3 has 16 residues. In germline, CDR1 is LGHDT, CDR2 YNNKEL (reference sequence). The CDR3 DNA follows: TGTGCCAGCAGCGAAGGGGACAGGGGTTACCTGACTGAAGCTTTCTTT. Amino acid sequence: CASSEGDRGYLTEAFF.

The J gene is TRBJ2-2, the V gene TRBV28; 10 bases line up with TRBD2. The trim removed 5 bases at V and 5 bases at J, leaving 8 bases unmatched. This CDR3 is built from 16 residues. From germline, CDR1 is MDHEN and CDR2 SYDVKM. The CDR3 loop is CASSTLAGDGTGELFF. DNA of the CDR3: TGTGCCAGCAGTACGCTAGCGGGAGATGGAACCGGGGAGCTGTTTTTT.

The chain is built from TRBV27 and TRBJ1-1, with 10 positions matching TRBD1. This CDR3 has 15 amino acids. CDR1 MNHEY and CDR2 SMNVEV come from the germline V gene (reference sequence). Trimming at V came to 5 bases and at J to 6 bases, leaving 9 bases not matched to a gene. CDR3 DNA sequence: TGTGCCAGCAGTGCCCACCGGGACAGGGGTCCTGAAGCTTTCTTT. Its protein product is CASSAHRDRGPEAFF.

The genes are TRBV7-9 and TRBJ1-3, with D unresolved. The CDR3 consists of 14 residues. Trimming removed 4 bases at V and 3 bases at J, with 10 bases between. The V gene's germline CDR1 is SEHNR and CDR2 FQNEAQ (reference sequence). The CDR3 reads CASSSTVGGNTIYF. The CDR3 coding sequence is TGTGCCAGCAGCTCCACTGTTGGTGGAAACACCATATATTTT.

The chain carries TRBV27 and TRBJ1-1, with a possible D match to TRBD1 (6 bases). The CDR3 length is 14 residues. CDR1 is MNHEY and CDR2 is SMNVEV in the germline V gene (reference sequence). Deletions cut 2 bases from V and 5 bases from J, with 12 bases between. CDR3 nucleotides: TGTGCCAGCAGTTTAAACACAGGGTTGACTGAAGCTTTCTTT. It encodes CASSLNTGLTEAFF.

The chain recombines TRBV2 with TRBJ2-5, with D perhaps matching TRBD1 (6 bases). CDR3 length: 15 amino acids. Germline values: CDR1 SNHLY, CDR2 FYNNEI. Written as DNA, the CDR3 is TGTGCGAACACAATGGGGACAACCTCTCAAGAGACCCAGTACTTC. This sequence encodes CANTMGTTSQETQYF. Variable domain in full (rest from reference TRBV2 and TRBJ2-5): EPEVTQTPSHQVTQMGQEVILRCVPISNHLYFYWYRQILGQKVEFLVSFYNNEISEKSEIFDDQFSVERPDGSNFTLKIRSTKLEDSAMYFCANTMGTTSQETQYFGPGTRLLVL.

The chain links TRBV11-2 to TRBJ2-7; TRBD2 is a possible D gene (5 bases). The CDR3 length is 11 residues. Germline lookup yields CDR1 SGHAT and CDR2 FQNNGV. V lost 11 bases to trimming and J lost 3 bases, with 11 bases between them. CDR3 sequence reads: CAGGEGYEQYF. CDR3 sequence (DNA): TGTGCCGGAGGCGAAGGCTACGAGCAGTACTTC.

In DNA, the CDR3 is TGCGCCAGCAGCGCCCAGGGAGGAAGGGTCAATACCGGGGAGCTGTTTTTT. Encoded protein: CASSAQGGRVNTGELFF. The chain combines TRBV4-1 with TRBJ2-2; TRBD2 might be the D (6 bases). The CDR3 is 17 residues long. Germline CDR1 and CDR2: MGHRA and YSYEKL. The V gene lost 5 bases and the J gene lost 5 bases, with 21 bases spanning the gap.

The chain carries TRBV29-1 and TRBJ1-1; 7 bases align to TRBD1. The V and J ends lost 7 bases and 3 bases, in that order; junction bases with no gene match: 5. Germline CDR1 and CDR2: SQVTM and ANQGSEA. The CDR3 runs to 12 residues. This chain's CDR3 is CSAVGQHTEAFF. The CDR3 nucleotides are TGCAGCGCCGTGGGACAGCACACTGAAGCTTTCTTT.

This clone was seen only once. This chain uses TRBV5-1 with TRBJ1-1; 7 bases line up with TRBD1. V dropped 3 bases and J dropped 3; count of bases not matched to a gene: 8. The germline CDR1 and CDR2 sequences are SGHRS and YFSETQ. This CDR3 region has 15 residues. CDR3 bases: TGCGCCAGCAGCTCGACGACAGGGTGGGACACTGAAGCTTTCTTT. Encoded protein: CASSSTTGWDTEAFF.

This clone showed up just once. V is TRBV27 and J is TRBJ1-2; 7 positions match TRBD1. Germline-derived CDR1 and CDR2 are MNHEY and SMNVEV (reference sequence). The CDR3 consists of 13 residues. V was pared by 3 bases and J by 4 bases, with 2 bases of the junction left unmatched. DNA of the CDR3: TGTGCCAGCAGTTTCAACAGGGGCTATGGCTACACCTTC. Protein: CASSFNRGYGYTF.

The chain joins TRBV18 to TRBJ1-1; possibly TRBD1 for D (6 bases). Germline assignment: CDR1 KGHSH and CDR2 LQKENI. V was shortened by 3 bases and J by 12 bases, with 20 bases between the two germline ends. The CDR3 is made up of 14 amino acids. The CDR3 sequence: CASSPQPQGTETFF. In nucleotides, the CDR3 is TGTGCCAGCTCACCTCAGCCACAGGGAACGGAAACTTTCTTT. The entire variable domain, with the rest obtained from reference TRBV18 and TRBJ1-1, is as follows: NAGVMQNPRHLVRRRGQEARLRCSPMKGHSHVYWYRQLPEEGLKFMVYLQKENIIDESGMPKERFSAEFPKEGPSILRIQQVVRGDSAAYFCASSPQPQGTETFFGQGTRLTVV.

This clone has more than one count but fewer than ten. The rearrangement links TRBV19 to TRBJ1-1; 11 bases match TRBD1. V lost 9 bases, J lost 4 bases, and 13 bases stayed unmatched. Germline CDR1 reads LNHDA; CDR2 reads SQIVND (reference sequence). The CDR3 runs to 16 residues. The CDR3 reads CASCTPGQGDSTEAFF. The DNA for the CDR3 is TGTGCCAGCTGTACGCCGGGACAGGGGGACTCCACTGAAGCTTTCTTT.

The chain combines TRBV7-9 with TRBJ1-2; 9 bases line up with TRBD1. The CDR3 runs 16 residues. The ends lost 2 bases at V and 4 bases at J; junction bases unmatched: 8. Looked up from germline, CDR1 is SEHNR and CDR2 is FQNEAQ (reference sequence). CDR3: CASSLLRDREFYGYTF. The CDR3, as DNA: TGTGCCAGCAGCTTATTACGGGACAGGGAATTCTATGGCTACACCTTC.

CDR3 in DNA: TGTGCCAGCAGCTTGGGGGGAGTTCGGACTGAAGCTTTCTTT. It encodes CASSLGGVRTEAFF. This sequence joins TRBV5-8 and TRBJ1-1; D is ambiguous. Trimming took off 0 bases at V and 5 bases at J, with 11 bases between the two ends. Germline CDR1 SGHTS, CDR2 YDEGEE. The CDR3 contains 14 residues.

The CDR3 is CASSLTGGNTGELFF. CDR3 coding DNA: TGTGCCAGCAGCTTAACCGGGGGGAACACCGGGGAGCTGTTTTTT. V usage is TRBV7-3 and J usage is TRBJ2-2, with D maybe TRBD2 (6 bases). Germline-derived CDR1 and CDR2 are SGHTA and FQGTGA. The V and J ends lost 0 bases and 1 base respectively, with 6 bases between them. CDR3 length: 15 residues. Full variable domain (missing parts from reference TRBV7-3 and TRBJ2-2): GAGVSQTPSNKVTEKGKYVELRCDPISGHTALYWYRQSLGQGPEFLIYFQGTGAADDSGLPNDRFFAVRPEGSVSTLKIQRTERGDSAVYLCASSLTGGNTGELFFGEGSRLTVL.